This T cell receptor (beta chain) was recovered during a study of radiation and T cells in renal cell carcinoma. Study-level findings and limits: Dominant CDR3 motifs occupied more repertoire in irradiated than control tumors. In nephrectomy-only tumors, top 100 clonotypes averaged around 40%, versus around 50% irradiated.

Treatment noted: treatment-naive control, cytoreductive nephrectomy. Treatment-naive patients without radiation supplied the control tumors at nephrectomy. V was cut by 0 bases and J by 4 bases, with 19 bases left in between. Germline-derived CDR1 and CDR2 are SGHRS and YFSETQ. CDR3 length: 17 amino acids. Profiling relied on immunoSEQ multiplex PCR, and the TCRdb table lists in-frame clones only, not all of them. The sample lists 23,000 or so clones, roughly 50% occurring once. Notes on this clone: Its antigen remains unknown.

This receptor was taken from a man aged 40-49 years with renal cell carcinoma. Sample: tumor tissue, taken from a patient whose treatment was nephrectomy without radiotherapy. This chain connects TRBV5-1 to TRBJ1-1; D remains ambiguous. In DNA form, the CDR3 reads TGCGCCAGCAGCTTGGGCGGGGTCAGAGAACGAATCACTGAAGCTTTCTTT. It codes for CASSLGGVRERITEAFF.